This record concerns one T cell receptor beta chain sequence. No antigen is known for it. This specimen comes from a study of blood T cells in healthy people across ages. Study results and limitations: PBMCs went unsorted, and a conclusive naive versus antigen-experienced comparison was therefore prevented.

A minimum of 7 million PBMCs was isolated per sample. There are 14 residues in the CDR3. V shed 5 bases, J shed 2 bases, and the junction held 4 bases outside the gene matches. Germline V gene data show CDR1 as SGHTA and CDR2 as FQGNSA. A J-beta primer mix and a sample-barcoded 5' primer were used in a second PCR of about 6 to 12 cycles. TCRdb used MiXCR to reprocess the 5' RACE reads, holding one entry per CDR3 protein. The sample holds roughly 700,000 distinct CDR3 sequences, about 32% seen once. V and J are TRBV7-2 and TRBJ2-7; 9 bases agree with TRBD2. The TCR originated in a woman aged 80 or older in good health. The sample taken for sequencing was blood. The CDR3: CASSPLAGPYEQYF. For the CDR3, the DNA is TGTGCCAGCAGCCCACTAGCGGGTCCCTACGAGCAGTACTTC.